Each of the 11 T cell receptor beta chains below was sequenced from the same sample in a study of graft-versus-host responses after intestinal transplantation. These receptors lack a known antigen. The assay was immunoSEQ multiplex PCR, and TCRdb's table has in-frame clones only and misses some. This sample has approximately 130,000 clones, with around 94% found just once. The specimen comprised unstimulated CD4+ T cells sorted from spleen or lymph node cells, sampled before intestinal transplant. Receptors originate from a human donor who received an intestinal transplant.

This clone has just one count. The CDR3 DNA is TGTGCCAGCAGAACTCTCCGGGACAGGGTTGAACTTTCCCAAGAGACCCAGTACTTC. Translated: CASRTLRDRVELSQETQYF. This rearrangement joins TRBV13 to TRBJ2-5; 9 nucleotides agree with TRBD1. CDR1 and CDR2 from the germline V gene are PRHDT and FYEKMQ (reference sequence). This CDR3 spans 19 amino acids. With V trimmed by 6 bases and J by 1 base, 18 bases remained unmatched.

V is TRBV7-6 and J is TRBJ2-3; 9 positions match TRBD2. The CDR3 has 21 amino acids. J lost 3 bases, V lost 4 bases, and 23 bases had no gene match. Germline V gene lookup returns CDR1 SGHVS and CDR2 FNYEAQ. In DNA, the CDR3 is TGTGCCAGCAGCTCGTGGCTTATGCTAGCGGGGAATCGTTTAGGAACAGATACGCAGTATTTT. Translated, it gives CASSSWLMLAGNRLGTDTQYF.

This chain connects TRBV11-3 to TRBJ1-1, with D maybe TRBD1 (6 bases). The ends were cut back, 3 bases at V and 8 bases at J, with 10 bases in the middle. The CDR3 has 12 amino acids. Germline V gives CDR1 SGHNT, CDR2 YENEEA. CDR3 loop: CASSFSGTEAFF. The CDR3, as DNA: TGTGCCAGCAGCTTCTCCGGGACAGAAGCTTTCTTT.

The rearrangement uses TRBV7-9 and TRBJ1-1; D may be TRBD1 (6 bases). V was trimmed by 6 bases and J by 3 bases, leaving 20 bases between them. The CDR3 is 16 residues long. The germline V gene has CDR1 SEHNR and CDR2 FQNEAQ (reference sequence). This CDR3 reads CASSQGGGGRYTEAFF. Here the CDR3 DNA reads TGTGCCAGCAGTCAAGGCGGCGGGGGCCGATACACTGAAGCTTTCTTT.

CDR3 protein: CASGADRGSNRAPLHF. The CDR3, as DNA: TGTGCCAGCGGCGCTGACAGGGGATCCAATAGGGCACCCCTCCACTTT. The chain carries TRBV2 and TRBJ1-6, with TRBD1 matching 8 bases. The CDR3 has 16 residues. The V and J ends lost 8 bases and 11 bases, in that order; junction bases with no gene match: 17. Germline values: CDR1 SNHLY, CDR2 FYNNEI.

This clone has a handful of counts. The chain combines TRBV7-7 with TRBJ2-2, with TRBD1 matching over 7 bases. The CDR3 is 14 residues long. Germline V gives CDR1 SSHAT, CDR2 FNYEAQ (reference sequence). With V trimmed by 6 bases and J by 6 bases, 7 bases remained unmatched. The CDR3: CASSSDRVSGELFF. CDR3 in DNA: TGTGCCAGCAGTTCCGACAGGGTCTCCGGGGAGCTGTTTTTT.

This chain uses TRBV5-1 with TRBJ2-2, with 8 bases identical to TRBD2. This CDR3 spans 14 amino acids. CDR1 and CDR2 from the germline V gene are SGHRS and YFSETQ. After removal of 4 bases from V and 5 bases from J, the junction contained 4 bases not matched to a gene. The CDR3 nucleotides are TGCGCCAGCAGCGCGGGGGGACGGACCGGGGAGCTGTTTTTT. The encoded protein is CASSAGGRTGELFF.

This clone was found once. V usage is TRBV2 and J usage is TRBJ2-5; D possibly uses TRBD1 or TRBD2 (5 bases each). Per germline, CDR1 SNHLY and CDR2 FYNNEI. The V gene lost 4 bases and the J gene lost 4 bases, with 10 bases spanning the gap. The CDR3 covers 13 residues. The CDR3: CASSGAGRETQYF. The CDR3 nucleotides are TGTGCCAGCAGTGGGGCAGGGAGAGAGACCCAGTACTTC.

The chain uses TRBV6-1 and TRBJ1-6; no reliable D call. Per germline, CDR1 MNHNS and CDR2 SASEGT. The CDR3 consists of 13 residues. Trimming removed 7 bases at V and 9 bases at J, with 13 bases between. CDR3 bases: TGTGCCAGCACTAGGGATAAGGCTTCACCCCTCCACTTT. Translating gives CASTRDKASPLHF.

For the CDR3, the DNA is TGTGCCAGCAGCTTAGCCGGGGGGCCAGGGTACACCGGGGAGCTGTTTTTT. This encodes CASSLAGGPGYTGELFF. The J gene is TRBJ2-2, the V gene TRBV7-6; D is possibly TRBD2 (7 bases). The CDR3 totals 17 residues. Germline V gene data show CDR1 as SGHVS and CDR2 as FNYEAQ. The V and J ends lost 0 bases and 3 bases respectively, with 14 bases between them. Based on the CDR3 plus reference TRBV7-6 and TRBJ2-2, the full variable domain is GAGVSQSPRYKVTKRGQDVALRCDPISGHVSLYWYRQALGQGPEFLTYFNYEAQQDKSGLPNDRFSAERPEGSISTLTIQRTEQRDSAMYRCASSLAGGPGYTGELFFGEGSRLTVL.

The rearrangement uses TRBV29-1 and TRBJ1-1; 12 bases are a match to TRBD1. Germline trimming cut 6 bases from V and 4 bases from J; bases unmatched to any gene: 3. This CDR3 comprises 13 residues. The V gene's germline CDR1 is SQVTM and CDR2 ANQGSEA. The CDR3 sequence is CSVGDRGRTEAFF. The CDR3 region has the DNA TGCAGCGTGGGGGACAGGGGGCGCACTGAAGCTTTCTTT.